This T cell receptor (beta chain) originates from a study of CD8+ T cells in alopecia areata. Study-level information: It was 6 to 18 months of tofacitinib, and then there were 6 months off drug.

In alopecia areata patients, both lesional scalp punch biopsies and peripheral blood were collected. Extracted RNA was reverse transcribed, and the resulting cDNA served as sequencing template. The repertoire was sequenced with immunoSEQ multiplex PCR; TCRdb's copy has only in-frame clones and lacks some. The table shows approximately 140,000 clones, with more than 45% occurring only once. Trimming cost V 5 bases and J 5 bases; bases outside gene matches: 9. The CDR3 runs to 16 residues. CDR1 and CDR2 from the germline V gene are LNHDA and SQIVND (reference sequence). Sequencing was done on a sample of CD4+ T cells sorted from blood. J is TRBJ2-3 and V is TRBV19; 11 bases are shared with TRBD2. This clonotype was sampled from a human donor with alopecia areata. The CDR3: CASSRAGTSGEDTQYF. In DNA, the CDR3 is TGTGCCAGTAGTCGGGCCGGGACTAGCGGTGAAGATACGCAGTATTTT.